These 9 T cell receptor beta chains were all obtained from the same sample, sequenced in a study of molecular identifiers for immune sequencing clone quantification (dated by TCRdb to 2017 to 2018). The library was made by PCR. Sequenced using an Illumina HiSeq 4000. Starting from the raw public reads, TCRdb applied fastp trimming at Q25, assembled clones with MiXCR and retained in-frame beta chains. Each CDR3 protein appears once, grouped with its most common genes and DNA. The sample has tens of thousands of distinct CDR3 sequences on record, 20% to 25% of them singletons. Of the sample, 0.85% to 1.2% falls within the top ten clones. Material: naive CD8+ T cells from blood, with Jurkat cell RNA spiked in. The label giving this sample's cell subset or site can be read as: FACS-sorted CD8+CD4-CCR7+CD45RA+ naive T cells. Receptor source: a human donor in good health. Some libraries in this study had Jurkat cell RNA spiked in.

This clonotype has at least ten counts. The chain is built from TRBV7-2 and TRBJ2-7, with 10 bases identical to TRBD1. The CDR3 runs to 15 residues. V dropped 4 bases and J dropped 7; count of bases not matched to a gene: 10. The germline gives CDR1 SGHTA, CDR2 FQGNSA. In nucleotides, the CDR3 is TGTGCCAGCAGCTCATTGGGGACAGGGGTCGGAGAGCAGTACTTC. Translated, it gives CASSSLGTGVGEQYF.

The chain links TRBV28 to TRBJ2-7, with 7 bases matching TRBD1. Germline V CDR1 and CDR2: MDHEN, SYDVKM. There are 16 residues in the CDR3. V shed 7 bases, J shed 2 bases, and the junction held 14 bases outside the gene matches. CDR3 DNA: TGTGCCAGCACCTCCCCGGGACAGCTGCCTCCCTACGAGCAGTACTTC. Its translation: CASTSPGQLPPYEQYF.

The table lists this clonotype with a few counts. The rearrangement joins TRBV12-3 or TRBV12-4 to TRBJ2-7; TRBD2 agrees at 11 bases. The CDR3 consists of 15 residues. V lost 4 bases, J lost 0 bases, and 2 bases stayed unmatched. Here the CDR3 reads CASSSTSGSSYEQYF. In DNA, the CDR3 is TGTGCCAGCAGTTCTACTAGCGGGAGCTCCTACGAGCAGTACTTC.

This clonotype was seen at least ten times. The DNA for the CDR3 is TGTGCCAGCAGCTTCCCCCCTACAGGCTCGGCCGGGGAGCTGTTTTTT. Amino acid sequence: CASSFPPTGSAGELFF. The chain joins TRBV7-9 to TRBJ2-2; perhaps TRBD1 as D (5 bases). This CDR3 comprises 16 residues. Trimming left V 3 bases short and J 6 bases short, with 17 bases between. CDR1 and CDR2 (germline): SEHNR, FQNEAQ (reference sequence).

This chain uses TRBV9 with TRBJ2-1; D may correspond to TRBD1 or TRBD2 (5 bases each). Trimming removed 4 bases from V and 6 bases from J, with 17 bases in between. This CDR3 is built from 15 residues. Germline CDR1 is SGDLS and CDR2 is YYNGEE. As DNA, the CDR3 is TGTGCCAGCAGCCCCGGGACCCGACGGCTCAATGAGCAGTTCTTC. This sequence encodes CASSPGTRRLNEQFF.

The chain joins TRBV28 to TRBJ2-2; the D is unclear. The CDR3 is made up of 15 amino acids. Germline CDR1 is MDHEN and CDR2 is SYDVKM. Trimming took off 5 bases at V and 0 bases at J, with 10 bases between the two ends. CDR3 amino acids: CASSLDGANTGELFF. DNA of the CDR3: TGTGCCAGCAGTCTAGATGGCGCGAACACCGGGGAGCTGTTTTTT. Full variable domain (outside the CDR3, taken from reference TRBV28 and TRBJ2-2): DVKVTQSSRYLVKRTGEKVFLECVQDMDHENMFWYRQDPGLGLRLIYFSYDVKMKEKGDIPEGYSVSREKKERFSLILESASTNQTSMYLCASSLDGANTGELFFGEGSRLTVL.

Many counts were recorded for this clonotype. The V gene is TRBV19, the J gene TRBJ1-5; D ambiguous. CDR1 and CDR2 (germline): LNHDA, SQIVND (reference sequence). The CDR3 is made up of 15 amino acids. The V end lost 7 bases, the J end lost 0 bases, and 13 bases lay between the germline ends. CDR3 in DNA: TGTGCCAGTACCCCGACCGACTATAGCAATCAGCCCCAGCATTTT. Amino acid sequence: CASTPTDYSNQPQHF.

Ten or more counts support this clonotype. This chain connects TRBV12-3 or TRBV12-4 to TRBJ1-1, with D hard to call. Between the trimmed V and J ends, which lost 6 bases and 1 base, there was a span of 9 bases. This CDR3 region has 13 residues. The CDR3 DNA is TGTGCCAGCAGGTTTTCCGAGAACACTGAAGCTTTCTTT. Protein product: CASRFSENTEAFF.

This clonotype was detected ten times or more. The chain has TRBV3-1 and TRBJ2-3; D remains unclear. V was shortened by 1 base and J by 0 bases, with 5 bases between the two germline ends. Looked up from germline, CDR1 is LGHDT and CDR2 is YNNKEL (reference sequence). The CDR3 consists of 14 residues. This CDR3 is CASSQVSSTDTQYF. The CDR3, as DNA: TGTGCCAGCAGCCAAGTGTCGAGCACAGATACGCAGTATTTT.